The source of this TCR beta chain is a study of T cell responses to AZD1222 COVID-19 vaccine. Notes on the study in general: Repertoires were obtained only post-peak T cell response. Unmutated variant regions are reportedly targeted by nearly half of spike-specific TCRs.

Profiling relied on immunoSEQ multiplex PCR, and the TCRdb table lists in-frame clones only, not all of them. The sample includes approximately 140,000 clones, 93% seen only once; the top ten take less than 1%. As concerns this clone: What it binds is not known.

The input for sequencing was peripheral blood, taken on day 0 of MenACWY control vaccination. This receptor was obtained from an adult in good health.

In DNA, the CDR3 is TGTGCCAGCAGCGTAGCGAAGACATTTGAGTATGGCTACACCTTC. It translates to CASSVAKTFEYGYTF. V gene TRBV9 combines with J gene TRBJ1-2; D is unclear. The length of the CDR3 is 15 residues. The germline gives CDR1 SGDLS, CDR2 YYNGEE. The V gene lost 0 bases and the J gene lost 5 bases, with 14 bases spanning the gap.